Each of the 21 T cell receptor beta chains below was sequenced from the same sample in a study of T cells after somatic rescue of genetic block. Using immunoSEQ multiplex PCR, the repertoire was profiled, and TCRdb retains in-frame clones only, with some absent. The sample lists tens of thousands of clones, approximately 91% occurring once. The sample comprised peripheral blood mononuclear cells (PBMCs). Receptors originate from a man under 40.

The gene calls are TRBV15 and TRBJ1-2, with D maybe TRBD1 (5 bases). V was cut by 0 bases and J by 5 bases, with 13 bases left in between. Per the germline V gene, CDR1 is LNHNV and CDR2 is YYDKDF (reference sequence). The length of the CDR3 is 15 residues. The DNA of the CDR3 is TGTGCCACCAGCAGAGATCGAAGGACATCTTATGGCTACACCTTC. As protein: CATSRDRRTSYGYTF.

CDR3 region: CASSLGAGGAFTPEAFF. DNA for the CDR3: TGTGCCAGCAGCTTGGGGGCAGGGGGCGCGTTTACCCCTGAAGCTTTCTTT. V usage is TRBV5-6 and J usage is TRBJ1-1, with 8 positions matching TRBD1. Looked up from germline, CDR1 is SGHDT and CDR2 is YYEEEE. This CDR3 is built from 17 residues. V gave up 0 bases and J gave up 6 bases; unmatched junction bases: 13.

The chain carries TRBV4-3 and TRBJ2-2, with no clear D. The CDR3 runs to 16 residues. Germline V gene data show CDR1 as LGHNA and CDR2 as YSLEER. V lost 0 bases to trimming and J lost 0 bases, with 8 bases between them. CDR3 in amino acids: CASSQEPGTNTGELFF. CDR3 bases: TGCGCCAGCAGCCAAGAACCCGGAACGAACACCGGGGAGCTGTTTTTT.

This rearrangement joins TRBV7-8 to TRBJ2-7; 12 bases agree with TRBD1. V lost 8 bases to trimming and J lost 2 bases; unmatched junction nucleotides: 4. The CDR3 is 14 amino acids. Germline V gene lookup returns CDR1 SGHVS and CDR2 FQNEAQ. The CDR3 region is CASVRDRGPYEQYF. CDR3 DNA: TGTGCCAGCGTCAGGGACAGGGGGCCCTACGAGCAGTACTTC.

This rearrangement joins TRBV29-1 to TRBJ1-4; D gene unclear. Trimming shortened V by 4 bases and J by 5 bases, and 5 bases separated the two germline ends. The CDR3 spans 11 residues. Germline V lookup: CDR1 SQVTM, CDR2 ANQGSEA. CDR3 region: CSVVGNEKLFF. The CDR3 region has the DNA TGCAGCGTTGTGGGGAATGAAAAACTGTTTTTT.

The CDR3 nucleotides read TGTGCCAGCAGCTTCCCCGGGAGTGACAATGAGCAGTTCTTC. It encodes CASSFPGSDNEQFF. V and J are TRBV5-6 and TRBJ2-1; D is perhaps TRBD2 (6 bases). CDR1 SGHDT and CDR2 YYEEEE come from the germline V gene. Trimming left V 2 bases short and J 5 bases short, with 11 bases between. This CDR3 has 14 amino acids.

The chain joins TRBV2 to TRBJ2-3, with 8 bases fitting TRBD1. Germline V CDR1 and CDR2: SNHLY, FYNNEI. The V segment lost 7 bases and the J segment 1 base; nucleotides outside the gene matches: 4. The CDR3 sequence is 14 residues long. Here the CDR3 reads CASTADRGTDTQYF. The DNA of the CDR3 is TGTGCCAGCACCGCGGACAGGGGCACAGATACGCAGTATTTT. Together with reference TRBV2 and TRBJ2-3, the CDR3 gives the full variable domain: EPEVTQTPSHQVTQMGQEVILRCVPISNHLYFYWYRQILGQKVEFLVSFYNNEISEKSEIFDDQFSVERPDGSNFTLKIRSTKLEDSAMYFCASTADRGTDTQYFGPGTRLTVL.

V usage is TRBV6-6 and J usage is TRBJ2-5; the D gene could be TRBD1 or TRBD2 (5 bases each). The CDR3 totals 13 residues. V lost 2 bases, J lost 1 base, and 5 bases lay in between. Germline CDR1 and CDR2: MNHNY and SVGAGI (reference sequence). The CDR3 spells CASSYGGQETQYF. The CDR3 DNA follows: TGTGCCAGCAGTTACGGGGGCCAAGAGACCCAGTACTTC.

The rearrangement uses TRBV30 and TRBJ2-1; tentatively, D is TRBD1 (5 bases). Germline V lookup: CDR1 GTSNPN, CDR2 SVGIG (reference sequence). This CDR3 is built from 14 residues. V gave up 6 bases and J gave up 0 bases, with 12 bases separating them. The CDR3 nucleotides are TGTGCCTGTGCAGGGTCCCCCTCCTACAATGAGCAGTTCTTC. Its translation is CACAGSPSYNEQFF.

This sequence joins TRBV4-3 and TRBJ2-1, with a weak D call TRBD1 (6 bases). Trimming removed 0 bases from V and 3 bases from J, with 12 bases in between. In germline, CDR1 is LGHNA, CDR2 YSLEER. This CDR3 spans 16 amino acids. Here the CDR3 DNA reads TGCGCCAGCAGCCAAGAGCACAGGGCAGGCTACAATGAGCAGTTCTTC. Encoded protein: CASSQEHRAGYNEQFF.

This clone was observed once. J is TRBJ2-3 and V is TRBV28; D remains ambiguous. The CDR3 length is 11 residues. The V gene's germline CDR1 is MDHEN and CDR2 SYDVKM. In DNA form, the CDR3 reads TGTGCGTCTCGCGTGTCAGATACGCAGTATTTT. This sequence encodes CASRVSDTQYF.

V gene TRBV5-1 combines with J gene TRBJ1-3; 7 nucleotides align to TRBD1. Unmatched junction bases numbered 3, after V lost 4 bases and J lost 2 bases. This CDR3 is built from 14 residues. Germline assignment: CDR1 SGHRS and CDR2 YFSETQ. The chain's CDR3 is CASSTGVTGNTIYF. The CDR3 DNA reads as TGCGCCAGCAGCACAGGGGTCACTGGAAACACCATATATTTT.

The CDR3 DNA follows: TGTGCCAGCAGCCGCGGCTTGCAAGAGACCCAGTACTTC. Its protein product is CASSRGLQETQYF. This sequence joins TRBV14 and TRBJ2-5; D is ambiguous. The length of the CDR3 is 13 residues. The ends were cut back, 4 bases at V and 2 bases at J, with 8 bases in the middle. The germline gives CDR1 SGHDN, CDR2 FVKESK.

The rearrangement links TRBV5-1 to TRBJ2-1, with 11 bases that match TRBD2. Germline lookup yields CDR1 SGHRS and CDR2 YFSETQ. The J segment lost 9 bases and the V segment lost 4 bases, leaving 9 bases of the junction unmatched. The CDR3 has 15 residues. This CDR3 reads CASSPIAGGPSEQFF. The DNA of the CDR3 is TGCGCCAGCAGCCCTATAGCGGGAGGGCCGAGTGAGCAGTTCTTC.

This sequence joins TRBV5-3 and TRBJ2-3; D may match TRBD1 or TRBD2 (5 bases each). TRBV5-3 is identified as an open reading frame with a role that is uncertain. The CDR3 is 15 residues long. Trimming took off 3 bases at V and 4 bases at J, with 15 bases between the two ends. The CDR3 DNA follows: TGTGCCAGAAGCTGGGACGGGATAAGGGCAGATACGCAGTATTTT. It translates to CARSWDGIRADTQYF.

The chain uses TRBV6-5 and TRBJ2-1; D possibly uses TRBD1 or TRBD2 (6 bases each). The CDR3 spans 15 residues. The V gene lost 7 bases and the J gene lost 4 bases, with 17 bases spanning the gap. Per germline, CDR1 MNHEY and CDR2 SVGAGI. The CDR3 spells CASTPSGDSYNEQFF. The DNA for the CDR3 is TGTGCCAGCACCCCCTCAGGGGACTCTTACAATGAGCAGTTCTTC.

The CDR3 loop reads CASTQGGGQSSGANVLTF. The CDR3 DNA sequence: TGTGCCAGCACCCAAGGGGGGGGACAGTCCTCTGGGGCCAACGTCCTGACTTTC. The chain recombines TRBV28 with TRBJ2-6; D possibly uses TRBD1 or TRBD2 (7 bases each). Germline-derived CDR1 and CDR2 are MDHEN and SYDVKM. The V gene lost 7 bases and the J gene lost 0 bases, with 19 bases spanning the gap. There are 18 residues in the CDR3.

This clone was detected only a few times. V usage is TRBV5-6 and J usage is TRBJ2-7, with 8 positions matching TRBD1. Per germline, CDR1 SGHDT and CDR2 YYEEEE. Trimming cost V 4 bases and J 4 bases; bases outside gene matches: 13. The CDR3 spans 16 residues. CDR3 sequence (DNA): TGTGCCAGCAGCCCGTACACCGGGACAGGAGGTTACGAGCAGTACTTC. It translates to CASSPYTGTGGYEQYF.

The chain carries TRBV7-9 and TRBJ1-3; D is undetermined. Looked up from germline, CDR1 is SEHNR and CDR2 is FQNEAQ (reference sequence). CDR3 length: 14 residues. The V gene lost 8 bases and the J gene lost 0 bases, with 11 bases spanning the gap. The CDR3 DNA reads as TGTGCCAGCTACAATAGGGACTCTGGAAACACCATATATTTT. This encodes CASYNRDSGNTIYF.

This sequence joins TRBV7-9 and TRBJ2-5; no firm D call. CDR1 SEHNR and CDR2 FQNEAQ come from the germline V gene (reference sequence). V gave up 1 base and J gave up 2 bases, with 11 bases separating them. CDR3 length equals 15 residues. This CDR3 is CASSLVATVQETQYF. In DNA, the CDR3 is TGTGCCAGCAGCTTAGTGGCTACAGTACAAGAGACCCAGTACTTC.

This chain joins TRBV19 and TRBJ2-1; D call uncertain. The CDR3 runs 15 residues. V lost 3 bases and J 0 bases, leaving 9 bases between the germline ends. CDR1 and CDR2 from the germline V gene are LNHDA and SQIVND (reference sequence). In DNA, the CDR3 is TGTGCCAGTAGTATCGGGCCGGGCTCCTACAATGAGCAGTTCTTC. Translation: CASSIGPGSYNEQFF.